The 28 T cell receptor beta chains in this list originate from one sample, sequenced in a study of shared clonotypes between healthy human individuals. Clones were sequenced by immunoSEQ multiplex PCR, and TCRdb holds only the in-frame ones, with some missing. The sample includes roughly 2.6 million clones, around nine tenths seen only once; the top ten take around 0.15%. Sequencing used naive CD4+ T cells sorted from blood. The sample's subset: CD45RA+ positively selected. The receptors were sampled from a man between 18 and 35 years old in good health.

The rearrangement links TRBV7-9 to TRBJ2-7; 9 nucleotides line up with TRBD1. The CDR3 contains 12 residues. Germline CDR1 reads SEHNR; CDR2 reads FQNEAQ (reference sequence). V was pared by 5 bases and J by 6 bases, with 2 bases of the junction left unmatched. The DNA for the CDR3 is TGTGCCAGCAGCCGACAGGGGGGCGAGCAGTACTTC. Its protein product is CASSRQGGEQYF. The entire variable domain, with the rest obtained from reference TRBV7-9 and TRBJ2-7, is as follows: DTGVSQNPRHKITKRGQNVTFRCDPISEHNRLYWYRQTLGQGPEFLTYFQNEAQLEKSRLLSDRFSAERPKGSFSTLEIQRTEQGDSAMYLCASSRQGGEQYFGPGTRLTVT.

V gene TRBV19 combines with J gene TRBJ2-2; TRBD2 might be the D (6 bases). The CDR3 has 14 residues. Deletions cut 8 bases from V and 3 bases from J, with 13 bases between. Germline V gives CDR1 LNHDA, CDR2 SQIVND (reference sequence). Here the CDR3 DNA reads TGTGCCAGTGGGGGGAGCGGCTACACCGGGGAGCTGTTTTTT. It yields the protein CASGGSGYTGELFF. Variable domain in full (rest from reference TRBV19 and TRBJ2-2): DGGITQSPKYLFRKEGQNVTLSCEQNLNHDAMYWYRQDPGQGLRLIYYSQIVNDFQKGDIAEGYSVSREKKESFPLTVTSAQKNPTAFYLCASGGSGYTGELFFGEGSRLTVL.

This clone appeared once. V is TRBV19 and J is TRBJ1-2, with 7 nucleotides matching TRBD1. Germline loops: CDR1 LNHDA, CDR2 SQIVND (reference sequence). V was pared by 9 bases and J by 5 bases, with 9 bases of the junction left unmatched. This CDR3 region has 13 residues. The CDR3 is CASLDRNFYGYTF. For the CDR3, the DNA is TGTGCCAGCCTGGACAGGAACTTTTATGGCTACACCTTC.

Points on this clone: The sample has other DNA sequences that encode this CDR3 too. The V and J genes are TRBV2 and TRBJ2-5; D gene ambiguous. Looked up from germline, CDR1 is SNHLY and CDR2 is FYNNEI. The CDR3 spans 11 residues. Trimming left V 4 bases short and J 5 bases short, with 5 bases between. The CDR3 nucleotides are TGTGCCAGCAGTGTGTTGGAGACCCAGTACTTC. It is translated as CASSVLETQYF.

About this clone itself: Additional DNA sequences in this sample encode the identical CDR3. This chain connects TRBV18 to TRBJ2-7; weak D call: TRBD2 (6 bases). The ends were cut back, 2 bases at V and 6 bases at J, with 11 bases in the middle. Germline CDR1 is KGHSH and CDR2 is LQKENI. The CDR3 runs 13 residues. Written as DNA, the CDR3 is TGTGCCAGCTCACCAGGGCTAGCGAGCGAGCAGTACTTC. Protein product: CASSPGLASEQYF.

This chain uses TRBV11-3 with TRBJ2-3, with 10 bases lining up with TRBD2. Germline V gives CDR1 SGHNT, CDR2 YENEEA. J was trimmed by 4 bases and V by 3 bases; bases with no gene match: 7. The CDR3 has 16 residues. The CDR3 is CASSFTSGIGADTQYF. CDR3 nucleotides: TGTGCCAGCAGCTTTACTAGCGGGATAGGGGCAGATACGCAGTATTTT.

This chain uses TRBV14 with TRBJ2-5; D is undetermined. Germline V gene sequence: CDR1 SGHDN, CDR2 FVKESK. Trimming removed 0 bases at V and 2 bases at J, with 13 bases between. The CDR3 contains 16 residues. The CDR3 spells CASSQDLVLPQETQYF. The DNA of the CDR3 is TGTGCCAGCAGCCAAGATTTGGTCTTGCCTCAAGAGACCCAGTACTTC.

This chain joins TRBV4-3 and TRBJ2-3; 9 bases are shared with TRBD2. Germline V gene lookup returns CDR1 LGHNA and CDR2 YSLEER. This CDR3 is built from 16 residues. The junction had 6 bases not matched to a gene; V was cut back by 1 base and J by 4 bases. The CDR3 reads CASSQGWLAGPDTQYF. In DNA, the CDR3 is TGCGCCAGCAGCCAAGGGTGGCTAGCGGGGCCAGATACGCAGTATTTT.

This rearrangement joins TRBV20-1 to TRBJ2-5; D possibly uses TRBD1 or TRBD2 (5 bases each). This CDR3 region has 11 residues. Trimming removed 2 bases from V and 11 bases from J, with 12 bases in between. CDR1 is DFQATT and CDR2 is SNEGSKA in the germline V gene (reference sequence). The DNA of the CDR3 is TGCAGTGCTAGATTTATCGAGGGGCAGTACTTC. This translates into CSARFIEGQYF.

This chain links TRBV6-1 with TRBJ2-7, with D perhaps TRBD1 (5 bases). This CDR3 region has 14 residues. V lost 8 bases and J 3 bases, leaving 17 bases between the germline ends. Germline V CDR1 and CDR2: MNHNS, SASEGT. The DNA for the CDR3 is TGTGCCAGCCAGGCCCAAAAGGGGTTCTACGAGCAGTACTTC. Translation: CASQAQKGFYEQYF.

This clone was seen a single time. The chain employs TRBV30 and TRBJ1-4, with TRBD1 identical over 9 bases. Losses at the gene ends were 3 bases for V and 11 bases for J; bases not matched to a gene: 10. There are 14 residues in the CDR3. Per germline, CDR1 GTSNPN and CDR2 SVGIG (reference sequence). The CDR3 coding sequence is TGTGCCTGGAGACAAACAGGGGGCGCGGATAAACTGTTTTTT. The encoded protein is CAWRQTGGADKLFF.

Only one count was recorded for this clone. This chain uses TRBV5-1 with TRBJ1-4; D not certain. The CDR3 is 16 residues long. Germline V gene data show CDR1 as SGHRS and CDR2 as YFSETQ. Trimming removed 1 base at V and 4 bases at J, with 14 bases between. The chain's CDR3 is CASSLSGEGVNEKLFF. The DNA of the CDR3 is TGCGCCAGCAGCTTGAGTGGGGAAGGAGTTAATGAAAAACTGTTTTTT.

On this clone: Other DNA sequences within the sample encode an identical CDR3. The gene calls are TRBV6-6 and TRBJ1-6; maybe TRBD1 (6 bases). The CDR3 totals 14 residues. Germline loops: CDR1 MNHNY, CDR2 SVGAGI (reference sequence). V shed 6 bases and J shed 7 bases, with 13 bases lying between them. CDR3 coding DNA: TGTGCCAGCAGCTCACAGGGTTTGAATTCACCCCTCCACTTT. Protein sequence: CASSSQGLNSPLHF.

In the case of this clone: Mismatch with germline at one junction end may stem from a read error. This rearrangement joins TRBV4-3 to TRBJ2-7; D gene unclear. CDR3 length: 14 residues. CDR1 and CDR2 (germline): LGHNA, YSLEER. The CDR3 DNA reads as TGCGCCAGCAGCCAAGAGGATCTCTCCCACGAGCAGTACTTC. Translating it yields CASSQEDLSHEQYF.

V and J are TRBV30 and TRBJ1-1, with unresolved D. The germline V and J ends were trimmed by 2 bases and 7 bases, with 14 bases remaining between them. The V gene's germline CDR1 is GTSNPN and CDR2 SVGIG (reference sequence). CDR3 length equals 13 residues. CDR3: CAWSMQSPYEAFF. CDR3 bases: TGTGCCTGGAGTATGCAGAGTCCCTATGAAGCTTTCTTT.

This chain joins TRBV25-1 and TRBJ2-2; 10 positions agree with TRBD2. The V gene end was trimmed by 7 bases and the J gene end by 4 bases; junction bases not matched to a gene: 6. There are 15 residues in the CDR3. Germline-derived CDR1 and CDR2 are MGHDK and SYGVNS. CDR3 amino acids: CASKGAGGPTGELFF. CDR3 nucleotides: TGTGCCAGCAAAGGAGCGGGGGGGCCCACCGGGGAGCTGTTTTTT.

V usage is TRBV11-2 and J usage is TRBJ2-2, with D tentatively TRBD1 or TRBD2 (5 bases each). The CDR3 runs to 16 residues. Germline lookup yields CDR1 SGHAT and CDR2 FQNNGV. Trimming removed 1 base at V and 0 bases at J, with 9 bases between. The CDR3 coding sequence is TGTGCCAGCAGCTTAGGAGGGGCGCCGAACACCGGGGAGCTGTTTTTT. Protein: CASSLGGAPNTGELFF.

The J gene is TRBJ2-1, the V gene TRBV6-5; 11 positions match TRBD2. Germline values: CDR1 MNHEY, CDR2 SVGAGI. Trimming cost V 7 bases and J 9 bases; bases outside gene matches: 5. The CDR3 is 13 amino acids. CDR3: CASNPLAGGEQFF. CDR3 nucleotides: TGTGCCAGCAACCCCCTAGCGGGGGGTGAGCAGTTCTTC.

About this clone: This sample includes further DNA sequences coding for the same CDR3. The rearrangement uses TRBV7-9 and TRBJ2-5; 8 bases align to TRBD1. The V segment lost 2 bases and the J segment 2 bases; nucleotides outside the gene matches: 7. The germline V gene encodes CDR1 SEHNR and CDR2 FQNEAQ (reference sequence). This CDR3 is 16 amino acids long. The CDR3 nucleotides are TGTGCCAGCAGCTTATCCGGGACAGGTTCTCAAGAGACCCAGTACTTC. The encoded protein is CASSLSGTGSQETQYF. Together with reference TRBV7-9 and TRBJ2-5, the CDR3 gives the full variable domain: DTGVSQNPRHKITKRGQNVTFRCDPISEHNRLYWYRQTLGQGPEFLTYFQNEAQLEKSRLLSDRFSAERPKGSFSTLEIQRTEQGDSAMYLCASSLSGTGSQETQYFGPGTRLLVL.

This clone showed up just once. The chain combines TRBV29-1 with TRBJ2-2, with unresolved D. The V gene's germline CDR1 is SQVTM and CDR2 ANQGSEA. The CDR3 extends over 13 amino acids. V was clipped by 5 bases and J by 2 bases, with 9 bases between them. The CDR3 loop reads CSVSVSNTGELFF. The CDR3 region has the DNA TGCAGCGTTTCGGTGTCCAACACCGGGGAGCTGTTTTTT.

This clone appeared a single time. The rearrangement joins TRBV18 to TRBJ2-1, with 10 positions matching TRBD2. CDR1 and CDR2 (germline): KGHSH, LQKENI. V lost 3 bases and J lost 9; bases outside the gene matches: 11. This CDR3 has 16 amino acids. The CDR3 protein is CASSPASGGAGGEQFF. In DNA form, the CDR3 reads TGTGCCAGCTCACCGGCGAGCGGGGGGGCTGGGGGTGAGCAGTTCTTC.

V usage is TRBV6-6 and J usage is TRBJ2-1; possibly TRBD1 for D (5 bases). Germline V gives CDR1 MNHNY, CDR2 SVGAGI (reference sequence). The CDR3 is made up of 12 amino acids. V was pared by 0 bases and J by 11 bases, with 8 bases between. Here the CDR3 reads CASSYSSGKQFF. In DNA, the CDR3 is TGTGCCAGCAGTTACTCCTCAGGGAAGCAGTTCTTC.

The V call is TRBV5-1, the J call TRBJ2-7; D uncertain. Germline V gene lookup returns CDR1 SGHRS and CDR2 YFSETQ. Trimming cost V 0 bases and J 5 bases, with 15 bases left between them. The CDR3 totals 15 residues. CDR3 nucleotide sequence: TGCGCCAGCAGCTTGGTGGCAGAGTCATATCACGAGCAGTACTTC. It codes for CASSLVAESYHEQYF.

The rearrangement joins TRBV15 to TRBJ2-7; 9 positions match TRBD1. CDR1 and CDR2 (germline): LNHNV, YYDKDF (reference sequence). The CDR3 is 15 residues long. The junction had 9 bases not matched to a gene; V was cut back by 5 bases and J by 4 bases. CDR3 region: CATSGGTGWRYEQYF. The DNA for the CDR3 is TGTGCCACCAGCGGAGGGACAGGGTGGAGATACGAGCAGTACTTC.

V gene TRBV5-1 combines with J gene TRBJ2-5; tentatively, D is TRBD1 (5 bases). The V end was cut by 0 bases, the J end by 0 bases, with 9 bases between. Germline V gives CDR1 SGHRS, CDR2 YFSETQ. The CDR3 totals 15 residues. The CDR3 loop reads CASSLDGRDQETQYF. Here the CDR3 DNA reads TGCGCCAGCAGCTTGGACGGCAGGGACCAAGAGACCCAGTACTTC.

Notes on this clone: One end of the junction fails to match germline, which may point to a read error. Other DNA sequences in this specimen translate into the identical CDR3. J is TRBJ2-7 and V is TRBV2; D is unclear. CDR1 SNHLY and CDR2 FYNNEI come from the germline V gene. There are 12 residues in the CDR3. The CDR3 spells CASREGAYEQYF. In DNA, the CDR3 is TGTGCCAGCAGGGAAGGAGCCTACGAGCAGTACTTC.

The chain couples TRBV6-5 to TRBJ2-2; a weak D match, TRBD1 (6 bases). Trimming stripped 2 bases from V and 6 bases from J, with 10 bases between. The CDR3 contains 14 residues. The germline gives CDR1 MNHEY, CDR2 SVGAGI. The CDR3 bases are TGTGCCAGCAGTTACCCCACAGGGTCCGGGGAGCTGTTTTTT. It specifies CASSYPTGSGELFF.

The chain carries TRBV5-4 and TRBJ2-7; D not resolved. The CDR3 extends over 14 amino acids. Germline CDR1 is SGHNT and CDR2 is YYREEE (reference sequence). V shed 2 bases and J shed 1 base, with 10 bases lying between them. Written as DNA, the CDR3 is TGTGCCAGCAGCTTAAGCAGTTCTTCCTACGAGCAGTACTTC. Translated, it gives CASSLSSSSYEQYF. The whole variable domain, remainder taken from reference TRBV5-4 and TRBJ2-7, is ETGVTQSPTHLIKTRGQQVTLRCSSQSGHNTVSWYQQALGQGPQFIFQYYREEENGRGNFPPRFSGLQFPNYSSELNVNALELDDSALYLCASSLSSSSYEQYFGPGTRLTVT.